Listed below are T cell receptor beta chains from one sample, sequenced in a study of identical twins. In TCRdb, the 5' RACE reads were re-called with MiXCR into one record per CDR3 protein. The sample yields 430,000 or so distinct CDR3 sequences, roughly a quarter seen once. These data also formed part of another study, on T cells expressing NK-cell markers.

Specimen: CD4+ T cells sorted from blood. The source of these receptors is a woman under 30 in good health. Both conserved end residues are part of each CDR3. The order of the fields is J gene, V gene, D gene, clone size, CDR3 DNA, CDR3 protein. A D gene is named only where the DNA matches it firmly. Rows give clone size only sometimes, using once, few, many, or a class for an expanded clone.

>TRBJ2-3|TRBV7-2|.|.
TGTGCCAGCAGCTTACGATTGATGGCAGATACGCAGTATTTT
CASSLRLMADTQYF
>TRBJ2-7|TRBV20-1|TRBD1|few
TGCAGTGCCCGGACAGGGGCCCCCTACGAGCAGTACTTC
CSARTGAPYEQYF
>TRBJ2-7|TRBV5-1|.|.
TGCGCCAGCAGCTTGTATGCGGCAGACTACGAGCAGTACTTC
CASSLYAADYEQYF
>TRBJ2-6|TRBV5-1|TRBD1|.
TGCGCCAGCAGCTTGGTTCTATTACAGGGGCGGTCTGGGGCCAACGTCCTGACTTTC
CASSLVLLQGRSGANVLTF
>TRBJ1-1|TRBV29-1|TRBD1|few
TGCAGCGTGACCGACAGGGTGAACACTGAAGCTTTCTTT
CSVTDRVNTEAFF
>TRBJ1-6|TRBV7-9|TRBD1|.
TGTGCCAGCAGCGAGACAGGGGGTAATTCACCCCTCCACTTT
CASSETGGNSPLHF
>TRBJ2-3|TRBV5-1|.|many
TGTGCCAGCAGCTTAAGGGGAAGAGATACGCAGTATTTT
CASSLRGRDTQYF
>TRBJ1-1|TRBV12-3/TRBV12-4|.|few
TGTGCCAGCAGACCCGACCAGGGATCAGTTAAATCTGAAGCTTTCTTT
CASRPDQGSVKSEAFF
>TRBJ1-1|TRBV20-1|.|.
TGCAGTGCCGTACAGGGCCCTGAAGCTTTCTTT
CSAVQGPEAFF
>TRBJ1-2|TRBV20-1|.|few
TGCAGTGCTAGAGACCTCAGAGATAACTATGGCTACACCTTC
CSARDLRDNYGYTF
>TRBJ1-6|TRBV5-1|.|many
TGCGCCAGCAGCCTCGGACGGAAAAATTCACCCCTCCACTTT
CASSLGRKNSPLHF
>TRBJ1-2|TRBV18|.|few
TGTGCCAGCTCACCACCCGGCCAGGGGTCTACGGGCTACACCTTC
CASSPPGQGSTGYTF
>TRBJ2-1|TRBV20-1|TRBD2|.
TGCAGTGCTGCCCGTAGGCGCGGGAGCCGGGATGAGCAGTTCTTC
CSAARRRGSRDEQFF
>TRBJ2-6|TRBV6-2/TRBV6-3|.|.
TGTGCCAGCAGTTCACCTCGGCTGGGTGGGGCCAACGTCCTGACTTTC
CASSSPRLGGANVLTF
>TRBJ2-2|TRBV20-1|TRBD2|.
TGCAGTGTGGTACTAGCGGGAGGAGGGATGTTTTTT
CSVVLAGGGMFF
>TRBJ1-1|TRBV5-1|.|.
TGCGCCAGCAGCTTCGGGGGGTTACACACTGAAGCTTTCTTT
CASSFGGLHTEAFF
>TRBJ1-1|TRBV20-1|.|few
TGCAGTGCTGCTTCGGGGGGAGGGGACACTGAAGCTTTCTTT
CSAASGGGDTEAFF
>TRBJ2-3|TRBV20-1|.|.
TGCAGTGCTAGACTACGTTCGGGCCCAGATACGCAGTATTTT
CSARLRSGPDTQYF
>TRBJ2-5|TRBV30|TRBD2|.
TGTGCCTGGGCTAGCGGCCAAGAGACCCAGTACTTC
CAWASGQETQYF
>TRBJ2-3|TRBV21-1|.|.
.
CASSNTFGQGSTDTQYF
>TRBJ1-5|TRBV29-1|.|.
TGCAGCGTCGCGACGAGGACAGATAGCAATCAGCCCCAGCATTTT
CSVATRTDSNQPQHF
>TRBJ2-1|TRBV7-3|TRBD2|.
TGTGCCAGCAGCTCTGGACTAGTTTATAATGAGCAGTTCTTC
CASSSGLVYNEQFF
>TRBJ2-5|TRBV5-1|.|.
TGCGCCAGCAGCTTGATACACCCCCAAGAGACCCAGTACTTC
CASSLIHPQETQYF
>TRBJ1-2|TRBV29-1|.|many
TGCAGCGTTGCGGGACACGGCTATGGCTACACCTTC
CSVAGHGYGYTF
>TRBJ1-6|TRBV10-3|.|few
TGTGCCATCAGTGAGCAGGGGAGCTCCTATAATTCACCCCTCCACTTT
CAISEQGSSYNSPLHF
>TRBJ2-5|TRBV9|.|.
TGTGCCAGCAGCGTAGGAGGAGGAGGGGAAGGAAAGACCCAGTACTTC
CASSVGGGGEGKTQYF
>TRBJ2-2|TRBV9|.|.
TGTGCCAGCACCTCTCGGGGGTCTATCAACACCGGGGAGCTGTTTTTT
CASTSRGSINTGELFF
>TRBJ2-5|TRBV7-9|.|.
TGTGCCAGCAGCTTAGTACATTACCAAGAGACCCAGTACTTC
CASSLVHYQETQYF
>TRBJ2-2|TRBV12-3/TRBV12-4|.|many
TGTGCCAGCAGTTTAGTGGGGGGCACCGGGGAGCTGTTTTTT
CASSLVGGTGELFF
>TRBJ2-7|TRBV6-2/TRBV6-3|TRBD1|.
TGTGCCAGCAGACCTACAGGGGGCCTGATCCACGAGCAGTACTTC
CASRPTGGLIHEQYF
>TRBJ2-2|TRBV20-1|.|many
TGCAGTGCTAGTCCGATAGAGGCTAGAAATACCGGGGAGCTGTTTTTT
CSASPIEARNTGELFF
>TRBJ2-1|TRBV7-2|TRBD2|.
TGTGCCAGCAGCTCAAGTAAGGGACTAGTCCATGAGCAGTTCTTC
CASSSSKGLVHEQFF